A single sample gave rise to the 24 T cell receptor beta chains below, sequenced in a study of cytomegalovirus exposure and HLA in healthy donors. PCR involved 60 Vbeta and 13 Jbeta primers. TCRdb's table, derived via immunoSEQ multiplex PCR, lists solely in-frame clones and lacks some. The sample lists about 93,000 clones, just under 80% seen once, with less than 9.5% in the top ten. The source material was PBMCs. These receptors originate from a man under 40 in good health and CMV-seronegative.

The genes are TRBV19 and TRBJ1-1; D is possibly TRBD1 (6 bases). Germline-derived CDR1 and CDR2 are LNHDA and SQIVND (reference sequence). The CDR3 has 13 residues. V was clipped by 5 bases and J by 1 base, with 8 bases between them. The CDR3 DNA reads as TGTGCCAGTAGTGTCAGGGGGAACACTGAAGCTTTCTTT. Amino acid sequence: CASSVRGNTEAFF.

The CDR3, as DNA: TGTGCCATCAGTGAGTCGAGGGAGGGCCGCTACGAGCAGTACTTC. Its protein is CAISESREGRYEQYF. V usage is TRBV10-3 and J usage is TRBJ2-7; 7 nucleotides match TRBD2. V was clipped by 0 bases and J by 3 bases; unmatched bases: 5. The CDR3 is 15 residues long. CDR1 ENHRY and CDR2 SYGVKD come from the germline V gene.

In this sample, this clone turned up a few times. The V gene is TRBV5-1, the J gene TRBJ1-1; D is undetermined. The CDR3 has 14 residues. Trimming left V 5 bases short and J 12 bases short, with 23 bases between. Germline CDR1 SGHRS, CDR2 YFSETQ. CDR3 in amino acids: CASSFGREPMGSFF. The DNA of the CDR3 is TGCGCCAGCAGTTTTGGCCGGGAGCCTATGGGGTCTTTCTTT.

This sequence joins TRBV6-1 and TRBJ2-7, with 8 bases that match TRBD1. CDR1 is MNHNS, CDR2 SASEGT, per germline. V dropped 10 bases and J dropped 5; count of bases not matched to a gene: 10. The CDR3 spans 13 residues. The CDR3 region is CATTGTGSNEQYF. CDR3 DNA sequence: TGTGCCACCACCGGGACAGGTAGTAACGAGCAGTACTTC.

This rearrangement joins TRBV28 to TRBJ1-6; TRBD1 agrees at 10 bases. CDR3 length equals 14 residues. Germline lookup yields CDR1 MDHEN and CDR2 SYDVKM. V was clipped by 5 bases and J by 8 bases; unmatched bases: 3. CDR3 region: CASSQDRGDSPLHF. The CDR3 region has the DNA TGTGCCAGCAGTCAGGACAGGGGGGATTCACCCCTCCACTTT.

This clone was observed a single time. In DNA form, the CDR3 reads TGTGCCAGCAGCTCGGGACTAGCGGGGGGCTTTAGGTACCAAGAGACCCAGTACTTC. Translation gives CASSSGLAGGFRYQETQYF. This chain connects TRBV7-9 to TRBJ2-5; 15 nucleotides match TRBD2. V gave up 4 bases and J gave up 0 bases; unmatched junction bases: 9. Germline assignment: CDR1 SEHNR and CDR2 FQNEAQ (reference sequence). This CDR3 has 19 amino acids.

V and J are TRBV5-4 and TRBJ1-1; TRBD1 matches 12 bases. This CDR3 has 14 residues. Germline values: CDR1 SGHNT, CDR2 YYREEE (reference sequence). Unmatched junction bases numbered 3, after V lost 4 bases and J lost 5 bases. This chain's CDR3 is CASSPGQGATEAFF. The CDR3 DNA follows: TGTGCCAGCAGCCCGGGACAGGGGGCAACTGAAGCTTTCTTT.

This clone is a singleton in its sample. V usage is TRBV7-2 and J usage is TRBJ1-2; 8 bases map to TRBD1. V lost 5 bases and J lost 3; bases outside the gene matches: 5. This CDR3 is 14 amino acids long. CDR1 is SGHTA, CDR2 FQGNSA, per germline. In DNA, the CDR3 is TGTGCCAGCAGCCGGACAGGGTCCGACTATGGCTACACCTTC. It specifies CASSRTGSDYGYTF.

This clone was counted only a few times. V and J are TRBV6-4 and TRBJ2-3, with 8 bases fitting TRBD1. With V trimmed by 5 bases and J by 1 base, 5 bases remained unmatched. The CDR3 spans 15 residues. Germline loops: CDR1 MRHNA, CDR2 SNTAGT. The CDR3 region is CASSLTGEGTDTQYF. CDR3 in DNA: TGTGCCAGCAGTCTGACAGGGGAGGGCACAGATACGCAGTATTTT.

Concerning this clone itself: The CDR3 carries no conserved terminal phenylalanine or tryptophan, so it likely arises from a read error. This chain connects TRBV2 to TRBJ2-7, with D possibly being TRBD1 (6 bases). Trimming shortened V by 8 bases and J by 0 bases, and 14 bases separated the two germline ends. The CDR3 is 14 amino acids. The V gene's germline CDR1 is SNHLY and CDR2 FYNNEI. The CDR3 DNA reads as TGTGCCAGCCGGGAACAGGGACCCTCCTACGAGCAGTACCTC. Encoded protein: CASREQGPSYEQYL.

V usage is TRBV6-1 and J usage is TRBJ1-6, with 8 bases that match TRBD1. The CDR3 loop spans 15 amino acids. Germline V gene lookup returns CDR1 MNHNS and CDR2 SASEGT. The V and J ends lost 5 bases and 7 bases, in that order; junction bases with no gene match: 7. CDR3 loop: CASSLQGAGNSPLHF. CDR3 DNA: TGTGCCAGCAGTCTCCAGGGGGCAGGGAATTCACCCCTCCACTTT.

The CDR3 here is CASSLRARDEKLFF. In DNA form, the CDR3 reads TGCGCCAGCAGCTTGAGAGCCAGGGATGAAAAACTGTTTTTT. The chain couples TRBV5-1 to TRBJ1-4; a possible D gene is TRBD1 (5 bases). Trimming shortened V by 1 base and J by 6 bases, and 10 bases separated the two germline ends. This CDR3 spans 14 amino acids. Germline CDR1 SGHRS, CDR2 YFSETQ.

The CDR3 sequence is CASSYRVNGELFF. In nucleotides, the CDR3 is TGTGCCAGCAGCTACAGGGTAAACGGGGAGCTGTTTTTT. The chain recombines TRBV11-3 with TRBJ2-2; tentative D call: TRBD1 (6 bases). Germline V lookup: CDR1 SGHNT, CDR2 YENEEA. The CDR3 spans 13 residues. Trimming removed 4 bases at V and 7 bases at J, with 10 bases between.

CDR3 in amino acids: CASSGPGLAGSEQYF. As DNA, the CDR3 is TGTGCCAGCAGTGGGCCGGGACTAGCGGGATCCGAGCAGTACTTC. This chain links TRBV25-1 with TRBJ2-7; 13 bases are shared with TRBD2. The CDR3 length is 15 residues. V lost 4 bases, J lost 6 bases, and 6 bases stayed unmatched. Germline CDR1 is MGHDK and CDR2 is SYGVNS.

The rearrangement joins TRBV5-6 to TRBJ2-7; weak D call: TRBD1 (6 bases). CDR3 size: 14 residues. Germline lookup yields CDR1 SGHDT and CDR2 YYEEEE. V dropped 4 bases and J dropped 6 bases, with 17 bases sitting between them. The CDR3 spells CASSPTGTGSEQYF. The CDR3 DNA follows: TGTGCCAGCAGCCCTACAGGGACCGGTTCCGAGCAGTACTTC.

The V gene is TRBV6-1, the J gene TRBJ2-5; TRBD1 is a possible D gene (5 bases). The DNA end is a closer match to TRBJ2-7, so the J assignment may be wrong. Germline CDR1 and CDR2: MNHNS and SASEGT. This CDR3 has 14 amino acids. The DNA of the CDR3 is TGTGCCAGCACAGGGCTCTGGGCCGCTAACGAGCAGTACTTC. Residues: CASTGLWAANEQYF.

In this sample, this clone turned up a few times. V and J are TRBV10-1 and TRBJ2-1; 13 bases match TRBD2. The CDR3 covers 18 residues. The V gene end was trimmed by 3 bases and the J gene end by 8 bases; junction bases not matched to a gene: 13. Germline V gives CDR1 WNHNN, CDR2 SYGVQD (reference sequence). The CDR3 loop is CASSDHTSGGGPNDEQFF. CDR3 DNA: TGCGCCAGCAGTGACCACACTAGCGGGGGGGGTCCAAACGATGAGCAGTTCTTC.

The chain employs TRBV5-1 and TRBJ2-3; maybe TRBD2 (5 bases). This CDR3 spans 15 amino acids. V was cut by 1 base and J by 1 base, with 10 bases left in between. The germline gives CDR1 SGHRS, CDR2 YFSETQ. The DNA for the CDR3 is TGCGCCAGCAGCTTGCGACTACTTGGCACAGATACGCAGTATTTT. This codes for CASSLRLLGTDTQYF.

The rearrangement uses TRBV7-2 and TRBJ2-5, with TRBD2 identical over 9 bases. The end of the DNA aligns better with TRBJ2-7, so the J call may be wrong. CDR3 length equals 15 residues. Germline V gives CDR1 SGHTA, CDR2 FQGNSA. As DNA, the CDR3 is TGTGCCAGCAGCCCCGCCGGGACTAGCATCAGCGAGCAGTACTTC. It translates to CASSPAGTSISEQYF.

This clone was seen only a few times. The V call is TRBV7-9, the J call TRBJ1-3; 9 bases are a match to TRBD1. The CDR3 has 16 amino acids. Germline V gene lookup returns CDR1 SEHNR and CDR2 FQNEAQ (reference sequence). Unmatched junction bases numbered 9, after V lost 7 bases and J lost 2 bases. CDR3 nucleotides: TGTGCCAGCAACCCGGTCGGGACAGGGACTGGAAACACCATATATTTT. Its translation is CASNPVGTGTGNTIYF.

This clone was seen a handful of times. The chain carries TRBV2 and TRBJ2-6, with TRBD2 as a possible D gene (7 bases). Trimming removed 8 bases from V and 4 bases from J, with 12 bases in between. Germline V gene data show CDR1 as SNHLY and CDR2 as FYNNEI. This CDR3 has 14 residues. DNA for the CDR3: TGTGCCAGCGGGGGGGCCTCCGGGGCCAACGTCCTGACTTTC. Translation gives CASGGASGANVLTF.

The chain combines TRBV7-2 with TRBJ1-1; D unresolved. The CDR3 runs to 14 residues. Trimming took off 5 bases at V and 3 bases at J, with 13 bases between the two ends. The germline V gene encodes CDR1 SGHTA and CDR2 FQGNSA. The CDR3 region has the DNA TGTGCCAGCAGCCTAACTGGCGGGGACACTGAAGCTTTCTTT. Translation: CASSLTGGDTEAFF.

The table lists this clone with a few counts. The V and J genes are TRBV4-3 and TRBJ2-4; the D is unclear. The V end was cut by 0 bases, the J end by 4 bases, with 7 bases between. Germline values: CDR1 LGHNA, CDR2 YSLEER. CDR3 length equals 14 residues. CDR3 in DNA: TGCGCCAGCAGCCAAGATAGTTGGAAAAACATTCAGTACTTC. Translated: CASSQDSWKNIQYF.

This clone was detected only a few times. The chain links TRBV11-2 to TRBJ2-7; D is undetermined. This CDR3 is 14 amino acids long. Per the germline V gene, CDR1 is SGHAT and CDR2 is FQNNGV. V shed 8 bases and J shed 1 base, with 15 bases lying between them. This chain's CDR3 is CASSGVTKSYEQYF. The CDR3 nucleotides are TGTGCCAGCTCTGGAGTAACTAAGTCCTACGAGCAGTACTTC.